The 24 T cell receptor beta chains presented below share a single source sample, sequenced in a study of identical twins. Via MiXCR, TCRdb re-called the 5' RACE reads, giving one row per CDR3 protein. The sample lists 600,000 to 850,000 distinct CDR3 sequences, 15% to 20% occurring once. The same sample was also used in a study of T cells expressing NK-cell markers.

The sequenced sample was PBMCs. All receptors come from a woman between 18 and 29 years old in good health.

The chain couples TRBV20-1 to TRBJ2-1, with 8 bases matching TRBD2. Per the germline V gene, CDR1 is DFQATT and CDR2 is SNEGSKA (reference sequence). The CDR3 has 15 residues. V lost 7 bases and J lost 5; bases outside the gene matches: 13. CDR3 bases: TGCAGTGGGAACGAGGCTAGCGGGTACAACAATGAGCAGTTCTTC. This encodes CSGNEASGYNNEQFF.

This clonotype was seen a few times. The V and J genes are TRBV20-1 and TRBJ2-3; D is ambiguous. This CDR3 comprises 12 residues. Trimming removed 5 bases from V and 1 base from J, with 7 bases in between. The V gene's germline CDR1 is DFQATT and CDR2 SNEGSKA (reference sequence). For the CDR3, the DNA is TGCAGTGCTCGTTGGGGCACAGATACGCAGTATTTT. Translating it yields CSARWGTDTQYF.

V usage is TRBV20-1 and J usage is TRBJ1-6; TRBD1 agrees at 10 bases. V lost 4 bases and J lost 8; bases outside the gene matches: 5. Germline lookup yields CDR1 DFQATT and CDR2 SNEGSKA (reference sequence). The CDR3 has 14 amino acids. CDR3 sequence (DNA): TGCAGTGCTATACCCGGGACAGGGGATTCACCCCTCCACTTT. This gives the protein CSAIPGTGDSPLHF.

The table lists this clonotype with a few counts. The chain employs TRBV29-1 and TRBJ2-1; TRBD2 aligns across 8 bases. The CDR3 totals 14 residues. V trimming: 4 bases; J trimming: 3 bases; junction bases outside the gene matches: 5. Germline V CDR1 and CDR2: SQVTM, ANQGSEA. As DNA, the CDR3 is TGCAGCGTTGTTGGTAGCGGGGACTACAATGAGCAGTTCTTC. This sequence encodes CSVVGSGDYNEQFF.

DNA of the CDR3: TGTGCCAGCAGGACACCGACGAACACCGGGGAGCTGTTTTTT. Protein: CASRTPTNTGELFF. The gene calls are TRBV28 and TRBJ2-2; D unclear. The germline V gene has CDR1 MDHEN and CDR2 SYDVKM. This CDR3 is built from 14 residues. The V and J ends lost 6 bases and 0 bases respectively, with 8 bases between them.

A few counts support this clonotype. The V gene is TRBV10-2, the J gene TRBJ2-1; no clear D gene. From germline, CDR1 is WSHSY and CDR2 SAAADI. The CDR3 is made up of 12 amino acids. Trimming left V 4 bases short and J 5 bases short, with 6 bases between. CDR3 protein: CASSVLDNEQFF. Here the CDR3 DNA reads TGCGCCAGCAGTGTGTTAGACAATGAGCAGTTCTTC.

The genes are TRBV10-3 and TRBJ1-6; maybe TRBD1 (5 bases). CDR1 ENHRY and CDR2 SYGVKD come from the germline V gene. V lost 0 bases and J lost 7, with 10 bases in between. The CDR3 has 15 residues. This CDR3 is CAISESEGQNSPLHF. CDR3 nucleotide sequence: TGTGCCATCAGTGAGTCTGAGGGGCAAAATTCACCCCTCCACTTT.

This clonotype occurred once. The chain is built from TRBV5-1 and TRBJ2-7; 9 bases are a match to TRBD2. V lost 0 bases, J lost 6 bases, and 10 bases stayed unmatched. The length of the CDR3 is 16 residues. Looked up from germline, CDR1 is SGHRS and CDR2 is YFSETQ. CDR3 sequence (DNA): TGCGCCAGCAGCTTGGCGGCTAGCGGGGTGGCTGCCGAGCAGTACTTC. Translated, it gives CASSLAASGVAAEQYF.

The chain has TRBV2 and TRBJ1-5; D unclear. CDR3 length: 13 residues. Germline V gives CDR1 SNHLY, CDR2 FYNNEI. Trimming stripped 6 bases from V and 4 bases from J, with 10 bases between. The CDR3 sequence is CASRLVGNQPQHF. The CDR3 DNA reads TGTGCCAGCAGGCTGGTTGGAAATCAGCCCCAGCATTTT.

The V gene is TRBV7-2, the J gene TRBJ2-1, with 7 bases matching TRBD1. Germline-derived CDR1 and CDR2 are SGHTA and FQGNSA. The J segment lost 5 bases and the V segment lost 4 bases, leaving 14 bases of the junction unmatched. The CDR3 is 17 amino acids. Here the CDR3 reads CASSSLGLGRGNNEQFF. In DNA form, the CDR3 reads TGTGCCAGCAGCTCTCTAGGGCTGGGCAGGGGGAACAATGAGCAGTTCTTC.

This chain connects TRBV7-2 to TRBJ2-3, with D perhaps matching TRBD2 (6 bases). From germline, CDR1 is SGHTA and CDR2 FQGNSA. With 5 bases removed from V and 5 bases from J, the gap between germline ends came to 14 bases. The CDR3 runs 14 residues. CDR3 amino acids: CASSPVWGEDTQYF. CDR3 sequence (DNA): TGTGCCAGCAGCCCAGTTTGGGGGGAAGATACGCAGTATTTT.

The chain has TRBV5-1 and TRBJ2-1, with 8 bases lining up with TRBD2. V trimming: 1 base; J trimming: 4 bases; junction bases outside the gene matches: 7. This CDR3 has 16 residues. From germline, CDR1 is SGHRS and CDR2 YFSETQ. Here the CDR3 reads CASSLNGRAEYNEQFF. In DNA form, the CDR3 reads TGCGCCAGCAGCTTGAACGGGAGGGCCGAATACAATGAGCAGTTCTTC.

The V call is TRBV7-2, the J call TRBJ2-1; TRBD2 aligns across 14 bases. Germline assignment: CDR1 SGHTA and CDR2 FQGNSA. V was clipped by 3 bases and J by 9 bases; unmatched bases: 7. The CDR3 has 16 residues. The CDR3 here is CASSLTSGRASGEQFF. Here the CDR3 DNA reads TGTGCCAGCAGCTTGACTAGCGGGAGGGCCTCTGGTGAGCAGTTCTTC.

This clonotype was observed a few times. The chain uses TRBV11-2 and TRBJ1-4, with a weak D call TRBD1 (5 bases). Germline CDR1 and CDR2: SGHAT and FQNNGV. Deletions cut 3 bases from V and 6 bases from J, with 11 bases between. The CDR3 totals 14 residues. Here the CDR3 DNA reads TGTGCCAGCAGCTTCGGACCCAGGGATGAAAAACTGTTTTTT. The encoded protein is CASSFGPRDEKLFF.

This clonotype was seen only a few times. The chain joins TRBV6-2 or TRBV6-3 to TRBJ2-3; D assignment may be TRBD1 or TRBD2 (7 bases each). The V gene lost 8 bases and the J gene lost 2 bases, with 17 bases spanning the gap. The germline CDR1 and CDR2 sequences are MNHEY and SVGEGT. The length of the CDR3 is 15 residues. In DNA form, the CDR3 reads TGTGCCAGCGGGAGACAGGGAGGGCCCACAGATACGCAGTATTTT. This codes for CASGRQGGPTDTQYF.

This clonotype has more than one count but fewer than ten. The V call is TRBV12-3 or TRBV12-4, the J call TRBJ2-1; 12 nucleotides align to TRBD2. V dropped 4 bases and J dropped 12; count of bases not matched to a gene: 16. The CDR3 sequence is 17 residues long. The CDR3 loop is CASSSPYATSGSIRQFF. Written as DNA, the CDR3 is TGTGCCAGCAGTTCCCCATATGCGACTAGCGGGAGTATTCGGCAGTTCTTC.

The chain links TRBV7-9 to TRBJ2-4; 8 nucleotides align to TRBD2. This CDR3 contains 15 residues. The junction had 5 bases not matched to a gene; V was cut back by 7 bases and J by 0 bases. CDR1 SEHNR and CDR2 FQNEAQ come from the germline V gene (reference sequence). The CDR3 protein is CASTGAGVAKNIQYF. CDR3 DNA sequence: TGTGCCAGCACAGGAGCGGGGGTAGCCAAAAACATTCAGTACTTC.

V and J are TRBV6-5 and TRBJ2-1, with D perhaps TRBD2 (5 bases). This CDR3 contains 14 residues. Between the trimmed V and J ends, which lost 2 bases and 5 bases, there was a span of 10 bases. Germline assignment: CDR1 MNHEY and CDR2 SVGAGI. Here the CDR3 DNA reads TGTGCCAGCAGTTACCGCCGGACTGACAATGAGCAGTTCTTC. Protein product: CASSYRRTDNEQFF.

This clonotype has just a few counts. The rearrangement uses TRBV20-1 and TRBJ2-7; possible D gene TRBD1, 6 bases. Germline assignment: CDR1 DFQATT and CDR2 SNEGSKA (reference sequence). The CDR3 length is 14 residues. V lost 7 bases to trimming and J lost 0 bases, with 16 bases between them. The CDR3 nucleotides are TGCAGTGTCGAGGACAGTCTTAGCTCCTACGAGCAGTACTTC. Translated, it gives CSVEDSLSSYEQYF.

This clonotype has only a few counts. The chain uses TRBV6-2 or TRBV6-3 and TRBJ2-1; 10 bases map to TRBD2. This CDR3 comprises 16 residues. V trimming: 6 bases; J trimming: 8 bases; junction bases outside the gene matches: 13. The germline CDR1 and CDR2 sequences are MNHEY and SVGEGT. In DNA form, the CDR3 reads TGTGCCAGCAGATCCGTAGCGGGAGGTGAATGGTATGAGCAGTTCTTC. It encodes CASRSVAGGEWYEQFF.

Here the CDR3 DNA reads TGTGCCAGCAGTCGACGACAAGGGACAGGTGATTATGAGCAGTTCTTC. Residues: CASSRRQGTGDYEQFF. The chain couples TRBV7-9 to TRBJ2-1; 8 positions agree with TRBD1. Germline CDR1 and CDR2: SEHNR and FQNEAQ (reference sequence). The CDR3 runs 16 residues. Trimming removed 6 bases from V and 8 bases from J; junction bases left unmatched: 15.

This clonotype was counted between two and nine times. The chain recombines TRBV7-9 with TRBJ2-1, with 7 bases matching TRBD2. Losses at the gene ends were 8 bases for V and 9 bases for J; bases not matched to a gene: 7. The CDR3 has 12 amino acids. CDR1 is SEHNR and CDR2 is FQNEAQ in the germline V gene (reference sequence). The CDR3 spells CASAGELGEQFF. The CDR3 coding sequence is TGTGCCAGCGCGGGGGAGCTGGGTGAGCAGTTCTTC.

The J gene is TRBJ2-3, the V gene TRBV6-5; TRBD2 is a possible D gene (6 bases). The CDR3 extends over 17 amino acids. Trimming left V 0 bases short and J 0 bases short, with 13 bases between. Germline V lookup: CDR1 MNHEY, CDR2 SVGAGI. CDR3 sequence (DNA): TGTGCCAGCAGTTACTCGAGGGCTAGCGATAGCACAGATACGCAGTATTTT. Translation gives CASSYSRASDSTDTQYF.

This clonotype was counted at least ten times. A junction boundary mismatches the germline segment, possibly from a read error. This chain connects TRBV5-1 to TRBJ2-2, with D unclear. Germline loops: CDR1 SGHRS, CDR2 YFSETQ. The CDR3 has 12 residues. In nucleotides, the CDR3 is TGTGCCAGCAGCTTAGTCCCCGGGGAGCTGTTTTTT. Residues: CASSLVPGELFF.